This T cell receptor (beta chain) was sequenced in a study of blood T cell repertoires in COVID-19. CDR1 and CDR2 from the germline V gene are SGHDT and YYEEEE. The trim removed 1 base at V and 4 bases at J, leaving 10 bases unmatched. CDR3 length equals 17 residues. Some clones are missing from TCRdb's copy, which holds only in-frame ones; the method was immunoSEQ multiplex PCR. The sample contains about 270,000 clones, 88% of which appear only once. V gene TRBV5-6 combines with J gene TRBJ1-3; 8 bases agree with TRBD1. The origin of this receptor is a woman aged 25 to 39 who had recovered from COVID-19. Sequencing used PBMCs or T cells enriched from blood (not recorded which). The CDR3, as DNA: TGTGCCAGCAGCTTGAACCACGACAGGGGCAGAGGAAACACCATATATTTT. Its protein is CASSLNHDRGRGNTIYF.